This is a list of T cell receptor beta chains from one sample in a study of shared clonotypes between healthy human individuals. TCRdb keeps only in-frame clones here, not all; method: immunoSEQ multiplex PCR. In the table there are about 2.3 million clones, less than 95% of which are singletons. Material for sequencing was naive CD4+ T cells from PBMCs. The receptor source for this set is a young man in good health. Some clones in this sample may be carry-over from other donors' samples. Both conserved end residues are part of each CDR3. Fields, in order: CDR3 length, J gene, clone size, V gene, CDR3 protein. Clone size, where shown, is once, few, many, or a class for clones that have expanded.

>11|TRBJ2-1|.|TRBV30
CAWSGANEQFF
>12|TRBJ2-2|.|TRBV11-2
CASSLAPGELFF
>14|TRBJ1-3|.|TRBV6-1
CASMSRAEGYTIYF
>18|TRBJ2-7|.|TRBV19
CASRGPRGGKRAPYEQYF
>14|TRBJ2-5|once|TRBV5-1
CASSLGQGVETQYF
>16|TRBJ2-1|once|TRBV4-3
CASSQEAGLGVNEQFF
>13|TRBJ2-5|.|TRBV28
CASSRTTAETQYF
>17|TRBJ2-3|.|TRBV4-3
CASSQVFHRVATDTQYF
>13|TRBJ1-2|.|TRBV10-2
CASSAGTGYGYTF
>13|TRBJ1-2|.|TRBV5-4
CASSFSRVYGYTF
>15|TRBJ2-3|.|TRBV2
CASRPLRSAGDTQYF
>13|TRBJ2-5|.|TRBV11-2
CASKRDRGETQYF
>15|TRBJ2-7|.|TRBV9
CASSRGASGFFEQYF
>14|TRBJ1-1|.|TRBV2
CASSPGTRGTEAFF
>14|TRBJ1-5|.|TRBV2
CASSETGSNQPQHF
>15|TRBJ2-2|once|TRBV18
CASSQDRGLAGELFF
>14|TRBJ2-1|.|TRBV5-1
CASSLAGVEGEQFF